The 12 T cell receptor beta chains below were found in one sample sequenced in a study of blood T cell repertoires in COVID-19. The data were produced by immunoSEQ multiplex PCR, yet TCRdb's version contains in-frame clones alone and is incomplete. The sample lists about 270,000 clones, around nine tenths occurring once. The sequencing sample was made of PBMCs or T cells enriched from blood (not recorded which). The receptors shown here come from a woman aged 18-35 years who had recovered from COVID-19.

The V call is TRBV7-8, the J call TRBJ2-1; unclear D gene. Germline V gene sequence: CDR1 SGHVS, CDR2 FQNEAQ. With 2 bases removed from V and 5 bases from J, the gap between germline ends came to 10 bases. The CDR3 runs 14 residues. The CDR3: CASSLRVPNNEQFF. Written as DNA, the CDR3 is TGTGCCAGCAGCTTAAGAGTGCCAAACAATGAGCAGTTCTTC.

The CDR3 region has the DNA TGTGCCTGGAGTGTACGGAGGACCACTGAAGCTTTCTTT. Amino acids: CAWSVRRTTEAFF. V and J are TRBV30 and TRBJ1-1; unclear D gene. CDR1 and CDR2 from the germline V gene are GTSNPN and SVGIG (reference sequence). This CDR3 comprises 13 residues. V was clipped by 0 bases and J by 4 bases, with 9 bases between them.

This chain's CDR3 is CASRETGSDEQFF. The DNA for the CDR3 is TGTGCCAGCAGAGAGACAGGGTCGGATGAGCAGTTCTTC. This rearrangement joins TRBV28 to TRBJ2-1; 7 bases agree with TRBD1. The CDR3 spans 13 residues. The V segment lost 6 bases and the J segment 8 bases; nucleotides outside the gene matches: 7. Germline CDR1 MDHEN, CDR2 SYDVKM.

This CDR3 reads CASQRTAMNTEAFF. The CDR3 DNA follows: TGTGCCAGCCAACGGACAGCTATGAACACTGAAGCTTTCTTT. V gene TRBV19 combines with J gene TRBJ1-1; tentative D call: TRBD1 (6 bases). Trimming stripped 9 bases from V and 0 bases from J, with 14 bases between. Germline CDR1 reads LNHDA; CDR2 reads SQIVND (reference sequence). The CDR3 is 14 amino acids.

V gene TRBV7-2 combines with J gene TRBJ1-6; D ambiguous. Germline assignment: CDR1 SGHTA and CDR2 FQGNSA. CDR3 length: 16 residues. V was clipped by 3 bases and J by 0 bases, with 9 bases between them. The DNA of the CDR3 is TGTGCCAGCAGCTTGCAAACGAGCTCCTATAATTCACCCCTCCACTTT. Translated: CASSLQTSSYNSPLHF.

The V and J genes are TRBV6-5 and TRBJ2-3; D gene uncertain. The V end lost 2 bases, the J end lost 6 bases, and 15 bases lay between the germline ends. CDR3 size: 15 residues. Germline CDR1 MNHEY, CDR2 SVGAGI. The CDR3 sequence is CASSYTPLSGDTQYF. Written as DNA, the CDR3 is TGTGCCAGCAGTTACACCCCCTTATCGGGTGATACGCAGTATTTT.

This clone was detected only once. The V gene is TRBV3-1 (or the pseudogene TRBV3-2), the J gene TRBJ1-2, with 9 bases fitting TRBD1. The germline gives CDR1 LGHDT, CDR2 YNNKEL (reference sequence). Trimming at V came to 1 base and at J to 6 bases, leaving 15 bases not matched to a gene. The CDR3 runs to 18 residues. The CDR3 nucleotides read TGTGCCAGCAGCCAAGCTTTTCTCAACAGGGGGCGCCGTGATGGCTACACCTTC. Protein: CASSQAFLNRGRRDGYTF.

The gene calls are TRBV27 and TRBJ2-7, with 9 nucleotides matching TRBD2. J was trimmed by 6 bases and V by 0 bases; bases with no gene match: 9. From germline, CDR1 is MNHEY and CDR2 SMNVEV (reference sequence). The CDR3 is 16 residues long. Here the CDR3 DNA reads TGTGCCAGCAGTTTATCTTTCGGCGGGGGGGCCTTCGAGCAGTACTTC. It specifies CASSLSFGGGAFEQYF.

The chain has TRBV10-3 and TRBJ1-1, with a weak D call TRBD1 (5 bases). V was clipped by 8 bases and J by 8 bases, with 21 bases between them. The CDR3 contains 14 residues. Germline CDR1 and CDR2: ENHRY and SYGVKD. The CDR3 protein is CAIALVDRNREAFF. DNA for the CDR3: TGTGCCATCGCACTTGTTGACAGAAATAGGGAAGCTTTCTTT.

V gene TRBV27 combines with J gene TRBJ1-1; 9 nucleotides align to TRBD1. With V trimmed by 4 bases and J by 9 bases, 9 bases remained unmatched. The germline V gene has CDR1 MNHEY and CDR2 SMNVEV (reference sequence). The CDR3 length is 14 residues. The CDR3 region has the DNA TGTGCCAGCAGTTCCGCCGGGACAGGGTTTCAAGCTTTCTTT. This sequence encodes CASSSAGTGFQAFF.

This clone was recorded once. The V call is TRBV13, the J call TRBJ2-5; D is perhaps TRBD2 (6 bases). Trimming stripped 2 bases from V and 4 bases from J, with 20 bases between. The CDR3 length is 17 residues. The germline V gene encodes CDR1 PRHDT and CDR2 FYEKMQ (reference sequence). The DNA of the CDR3 is TGTGCCAGCAGCTTATCCGGATCGCGGGTGGGGGGAGAGACCCAGTACTTC. This translates into CASSLSGSRVGGETQYF.

V gene TRBV6-1 combines with J gene TRBJ2-2; 7 nucleotides align to TRBD1. The CDR3 has 17 amino acids. Per germline, CDR1 MNHNS and CDR2 SASEGT. V was clipped by 2 bases and J by 6 bases; unmatched bases: 12. CDR3 nucleotides: TGTGCCAGCAGTGAACTCGCGGGTAGGGGGCGGTCCGGGGAGCTGTTTTTT. Protein: CASSELAGRGRSGELFF.